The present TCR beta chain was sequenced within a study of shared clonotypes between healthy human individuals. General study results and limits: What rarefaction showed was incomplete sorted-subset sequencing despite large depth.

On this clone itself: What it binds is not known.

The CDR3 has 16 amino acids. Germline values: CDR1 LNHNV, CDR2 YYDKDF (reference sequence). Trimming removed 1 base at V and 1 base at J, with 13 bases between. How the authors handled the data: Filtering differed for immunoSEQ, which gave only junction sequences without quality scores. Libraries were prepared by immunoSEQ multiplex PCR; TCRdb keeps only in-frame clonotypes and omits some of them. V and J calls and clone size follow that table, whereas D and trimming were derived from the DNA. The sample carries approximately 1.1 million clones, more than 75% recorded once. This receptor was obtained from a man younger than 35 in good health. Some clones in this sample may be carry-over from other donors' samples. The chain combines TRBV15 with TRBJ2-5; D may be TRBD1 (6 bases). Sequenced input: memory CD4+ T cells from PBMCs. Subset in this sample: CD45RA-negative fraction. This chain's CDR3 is CATSRADRGSQETQYF. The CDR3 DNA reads TGTGCCACCAGCAGAGCGGACAGAGGTTCCCAAGAGACCCAGTACTTC.